This T cell receptor beta chain stems from a study of blood T cells in healthy people across ages. Study findings and constraints: A conclusive naive versus antigen-experienced comparison was prevented by the unsorted PBMCs. Among T cells, TCR beta diversity per million cells dropped roughly linearly as age rose.

Together with a sample-barcoded 5' primer, a J-beta primer mix was included in a second PCR lasting about 7 to 11 cycles. Unique molecular identifiers of 12 random nucleotides labeled each cDNA. TCRdb used MiXCR to reprocess the 5' RACE reads, holding one entry per CDR3 protein. The repertoire consists of about 1.7 million distinct CDR3 sequences, with roughly 28% occurring once and the leading ten covering roughly 8%. This clonotype was picked up a small number of times. Antigen: not known. Germline values: CDR1 ENHRY, CDR2 SYGVKD. The trim removed 8 bases at V and 0 bases at J, leaving 4 bases unmatched. This CDR3 is built from 14 residues.

The receptor's source is a woman in her thirties in good health. The chain joins TRBV10-3 to TRBJ2-3; TRBD1 agrees at 8 bases. The sample consisted of blood. The CDR3 protein is CAISDRDSTDTQYF. The CDR3 DNA sequence: TGTGCCATCTCGGACAGGGATAGCACAGATACGCAGTATTTT.